The present TCR beta chain was sequenced within a study of CD8+CD57+ T cells in acquired aplastic anemia. The wider study: Sorted CD4+ plus CD8+ cells gave DNA averaging roughly 3.2 ug. The study's findings and limits: The number of CD8+ CDR3 sequences shared by patients and controls was about 27.

The count of this clonotype is one. The antigen remains unidentified. V was cut by 5 bases and J by 9 bases, with 15 bases left in between. This CDR3 has 13 amino acids. Germline V gene lookup returns CDR1 SGHNT and CDR2 YYREEE (reference sequence). Template material for TCR beta VDJ and CDR3 profiling consisted of genomic DNA. Each CDR3 protein is one row after TCRdb ran MiXCR on the reads. The repertoire holds about 400,000 distinct CDR3 sequences, about two thirds seen once, with less than 4% in the top ten. This clonotype originated in a human donor in good health, serving as a control. What was sequenced was sorted CD4+, CD8+, or CD8+CD57+ T cells (not recorded which) from PBMCs. This rearrangement joins TRBV5-4 to TRBJ1-5; weak D call: TRBD1 (5 bases). Here the CDR3 DNA reads TGTGCCAGCAGTGCAGACACAGGTGGGCCCCAGCATTTT. Encoded protein: CASSADTGGPQHF. The full variable domain, completed using reference TRBV5-4 and TRBJ1-5, is ETGVTQSPTHLIKTRGQQVTLRCSSQSGHNTVSWYQQALGQGPQFIFQYYREEENGRGNFPPRFSGLQFPNYSSELNVNALELDDSALYLCASSADTGGPQHFGDGTRLSIL.